Following are 21 T cell receptor delta chains from one sample sequenced in a study of gamma-delta T cells after stem cell transplantation. TCRdb re-called clones from the RT-PCR reads via CATT. Of approximately 600 delta-chain clones in the sample, about 5% were seen once. Sequencing was done on a sample of gamma-delta T cells. All receptors come from a human donor. It is not recorded whose cells these are; they may come from a transplant donor.

This clone occurred a few times. This DNA's translation differs at residue 5 from TCRdb's protein, which comes from a much larger clone; a read error is likely, and the protein shown is translated from the DNA. The chain joins TRDV2 to TRDJ1, with 9 nucleotides matching TRDD3. The V and J ends lost 3 bases and 0 bases, in that order; junction bases with no gene match: 13. There are 18 residues in the CDR3. Germline lookup yields CDR1 GEAIGNYY and CDR2 EKD. The CDR3 spells CACDSVLWGDTHTDKLIF. For the CDR3, the DNA is TGTGCCTGTGACTCCGTACTCTGGGGGGATACCCACACCGATAAACTCATCTTT.

In the case of this clone: The protein TCRdb gives is from a much larger clone and does not agree with this DNA's translation at residue 9, likely a read error; the protein shown here comes from the DNA. The chain has TRDV1 and TRDJ1, with a possible D match to TRDD2 (6 bases). The CDR3 runs to 23 residues. Trimming shortened V by 0 bases and J by 0 bases, and 32 bases separated the two germline ends. Per the germline V gene, CDR1 is TSWWSYY and CDR2 is QGS. CDR3 amino acids: CALGELPSNSYPLLEPNTDKLIF. CDR3 coding DNA: TGTGCTCTTGGGGAACTGCCCTCCAACTCCTACCCTCTGTTGGAGCCAAACACCGATAAACTCATCTTT.

This clone rates as medium-sized. A far larger clone is one base from this, pointing to a likely read error. V gene TRDV1 combines with J gene TRDJ1; the D is unclear. With 5 bases removed from V and 3 bases from J, the gap between germline ends came to 25 bases. Looked up from germline, CDR1 is TSWWSYY and CDR2 is QGS. The CDR3 runs to 18 residues. CDR3 sequence: CALGKGFPLVTAADKLIF. The DNA of the CDR3 is TGTGCTCTTGGGAAGGGGTTTCCCCTGGTGACTGCCGCCGATAAACTCATCTTT.

Relative to its sample, this clone is medium-sized. A read error is the likely source, as a far larger clone sits one nucleotide away. The chain couples TRDV2 to TRDJ2; 7 positions match TRDD3. The ends lost 5 bases at V and 4 bases at J; junction bases unmatched: 9. This CDR3 is built from 15 residues. Germline loops: CDR1 GEAIGNYY, CDR2 EKD. The CDR3 DNA reads as TGTGCCTGTGGCACACTACTGGGGACGACAGCACAACTCTTCTTT. This sequence encodes CACGTLLGTTAQLFF.

This clone was counted a few times. A single base is all that separates this from a far larger clone, so a read error is likely. Other DNA sequences in the sample encode the same CDR3. CDR3 sequence reads: CALGPRGTLTSHYWGILLTAQLFF. CDR3 nucleotides: TGTGCTCTTGGGCCCCGAGGGACGCTGACCTCTCATTACTGGGGGATACTTCTGACGGCACAACTATTCTTT. This chain links TRDV1 with TRDJ2, with 12 bases that match TRDD3. Germline lookup yields CDR1 TSWWSYY and CDR2 QGS. The length of the CDR3 is 24 residues.

As for this clone: A far larger clone is one nucleotide away, so this likely arose from a read error. This CDR3 is also generated by other DNA sequences in the sample. The V call is TRDV2, the J call TRDJ1; TRDD3 matches at 11 bases. The CDR3 sequence is 18 residues long. Germline V gene sequence: CDR1 GEAIGNYY, CDR2 EKD. J lost 1 base, V lost 1 base, and 10 bases had no gene match. This CDR3 reads CACDTLTGGYIGTDKLIF. CDR3 coding DNA: TGTGCCTGTGACACACTTACTGGGGGATATATTGGCACCGATAAACTCATCTTT.

This clone has more than one count but fewer than ten. TCRdb assigns this DNA the protein of a much larger clone, which departs from its translation at residue 12; this likely reflects a read error, and the protein shown comes from translating the DNA. This rearrangement joins TRDV2 to TRDJ1, with 9 bases identical to TRDD3. Unmatched junction bases numbered 13, after V lost 3 bases and J lost 0 bases. In germline, CDR1 is GEAIGNYY, CDR2 EKD. The CDR3 runs to 18 residues. This chain's CDR3 is CACDPVLWGDTYTDKLIF. CDR3 bases: TGTGCCTGTGACCCCGTACTCTGGGGGGATACCTACACCGATAAACTCATCTTT.

Details on this clone: A far larger clone differs by one base, so this is likely a read error. Other DNA sequences in this sample translate to the same CDR3. V usage is TRDV2 and J usage is TRDJ1; D not resolved. The CDR3 contains 15 residues. The germline CDR1 and CDR2 sequences are GEAIGNYY and EKD. The CDR3 sequence: CACDTVGAVADKLIF. The DNA of the CDR3 is TGTGCCTGTGACACCGTCGGAGCCGTGGCCGATAAACTCATCTTC.

In its sample, this clone was seen a few times. This is likely an artifact of a read error, given a far larger clone one base away. The sample contains more than one DNA sequence encoding this CDR3. The rearrangement uses TRDV2 and TRDJ1; 9 nucleotides align to TRDD3. The CDR3 runs 18 residues. Germline V lookup: CDR1 GEAIGNYY, CDR2 EKD. The CDR3 is CACDPVLWGDTHTDKLIF. Written as DNA, the CDR3 is TGTGCCTGTGACCCCGTACTCTGGGGGGATACCCACACCGACAAACTCATCTTT.

This clone is termed medium-sized. This likely stems from a read error, as it lies one base from a far larger clone. The chain has TRDV2 and TRDJ1; D not certain. Germline CDR1 reads GEAIGNYY; CDR2 reads EKD. CDR3 length: 13 residues. The CDR3 nucleotides are TGTGCCTGTGAGCGGATTGCCACCGATAAACCCATCTTT. This gives the protein CACERIATDKPIF.

The chain uses TRDV3 and TRDJ1; 9 bases fit TRDD3. Germline V gene data show CDR1 as TVYSNPD and CDR2 as GDNSRS (reference sequence). CDR3 length: 15 amino acids. V lost 0 bases and J lost 2; bases outside the gene matches: 7. As DNA, the CDR3 is TGTGCCTTTAGTCCTACTGGGGGACTTACCGATAAACTCATCTTT. Translating gives CAFSPTGGLTDKLIF.

This clone turned up a few times. TCRdb's protein for this DNA is that of a much larger clone and differs from the translation at residue 6, likely a read error; the protein shown is the DNA translation. The rearrangement links TRAV29/DV5 to TRDJ1; 9 bases map to TRDD2. V shed 1 base and J 0 bases; nucleotides not matched to a gene: 25. Germline CDR1 NSMFDY, CDR2 ISSIKDK. The CDR3 sequence is 22 residues long. The CDR3 DNA is TGTGCAGCAAGCCGCCTCCTTCCTACCGCCCTACAGTACTGGGGATACACCGATAAACTCATCTTT. This codes for CAASRLLPTALQYWGYTDKLIF.

Comment on this clone: The TCRdb protein comes from a much larger clone and disagrees with this DNA's translation at residue 12, likely due to a read error; the protein given here is derived from the DNA. The chain joins TRDV2 to TRDJ1, with 9 nucleotides matching TRDD3. The CDR3 length is 17 residues. After removal of 3 bases from V and 4 bases from J, the junction contained 14 bases not matched to a gene. Germline CDR1 reads GEAIGNYY; CDR2 reads EKD. The CDR3 nucleotides are TGTGCCTGTGACGCGATTACTGGGGGACAACCGTGCGATAAACTCATCTTT. Translation gives CACDAITGGQPCDKLIF.

Concerning this clone: It is likely a read error: a sequence one base away is far more abundant. The chain carries TRDV1 and TRDJ1; 12 bases are a match to TRDD3. The V segment lost 0 bases and the J segment 2 bases; nucleotides outside the gene matches: 28. This CDR3 spans 25 amino acids. Germline V gene sequence: CDR1 TSWWSYY, CDR2 QGS. The CDR3 spells CALGELSLPFTNMYWGILQTDKLIF. CDR3 nucleotide sequence: TGTGCTCTTGGGGAACTATCCCTTCCTTTTACCAACATGTACTGGGGGATACTCCAAACCGATAAACTCATCTTT.

As regards this clone: This likely stems from a read error, as it lies one base from a far larger clone. The sample has other DNA sequences that encode this CDR3 too. The CDR3 reads CACDPVLWGDTHTDKLIF. DNA for the CDR3: TGTGCCTGTGACCCCGTACTCTGGGGGGATACCCACACCGATAAACTCATATTT. This chain uses TRDV2 with TRDJ1, with TRDD3 identical over 9 bases. This CDR3 spans 18 amino acids. CDR1 is GEAIGNYY and CDR2 is EKD in the germline V gene.

In its sample, this clone ranks as medium-sized. A far larger clone is just one base off, so this is likely a read error. The chain uses TRDV2 and TRDJ2; 7 nucleotides line up with TRDD3. Germline-derived CDR1 and CDR2 are GEAIGNYY and EKD. The CDR3 sequence is 15 residues long. As DNA, the CDR3 is TGTGCCCGTGACACACTACTGGGGACGACAGCACAACTCTTCTTT. It encodes CARDTLLGTTAQLFF.

This clone has only a few counts. TCRdb's protein, taken from a much larger clone, differs from this DNA's translation at residue 15, likely owing to a read error; the protein displayed comes from the DNA. The chain couples TRDV2 to TRDJ1; 12 nucleotides line up with TRDD3. The CDR3 contains 18 residues. Germline assignment: CDR1 GEAIGNYY and CDR2 EKD. This CDR3 is CACDTLTGGYIGTDNLIF. In DNA, the CDR3 is TGTGCCTGTGACACACTTACTGGGGGATACATTGGCACCGATAACCTCATCTTT.

Regarding this clone: The protein in TCRdb stems from a much larger clone and differs at residue 4 from this DNA's translation, likely a read error; here the protein is translated from the DNA. V gene TRDV2 combines with J gene TRDJ3; 12 bases align to TRDD3. This CDR3 region has 19 residues. Germline lookup yields CDR1 GEAIGNYY and CDR2 EKD. The CDR3 DNA sequence: TGTGCCTGTAACACCGTACTGGGGGATACCTCCTGGGACACCCGACAGATGTTTTTC. This sequence encodes CACNTVLGDTSWDTRQMFF.

The rearrangement joins TRDV1 to TRDJ1; 8 bases line up with TRDD3. This CDR3 has 20 amino acids. Looked up from germline, CDR1 is TSWWSYY and CDR2 is QGS. After removal of 5 bases from V and 10 bases from J, the junction contained 30 bases not matched to a gene. CDR3 in amino acids: CALGTRAFRPPLGVPEGLIF. In nucleotides, the CDR3 is TGTGCTCTTGGGACCCGTGCATTTCGACCGCCACTGGGGGTCCCTGAGGGACTCATCTTT.

This clone was found a few times. V and J are TRDV1 and TRDJ1, with a tentative D call TRDD2 (5 bases). The CDR3 has 15 residues. Trimming removed 5 bases from V and 1 base from J, with 14 bases in between. Germline-derived CDR1 and CDR2 are TSWWSYY and QGS. CDR3 in amino acids: CALGLYFLPTDKLIF. The CDR3 DNA reads TGTGCTCTTGGGCTCTATTTCCTCCCCACCGATAAACTCATCTTT.

As regards this clone: This likely stems from a read error, as it lies one base from a far larger clone. Distinct nucleotide sequences in the sample also encode this CDR3. The chain is built from TRDV1 and TRDJ1, with D perhaps assigned TRDD2 or TRDD3 (5 bases each). The germline V gene has CDR1 TSWWSYY and CDR2 QGS. The CDR3 has 18 amino acids. CDR3 coding DNA: TGCGCTCTTGGGGAACTTAGGAGATTCCTCCCCCACACCGATAAACTCATCTTT. It translates to CALGELRRFLPHTDKLIF.